This T cell receptor (beta chain) was sequenced in a study of regulatory T cells in long-lasting Graves disease. Findings and caveats of the study: Patients with persistent Graves' had lower TCR diversity than newly diagnosed patients. Relative to new patients (around 1,000), persistent patients exhibited greater sharing of public clonotypes (2,741). It was in persistent disease that TRBV28, TRBJ1-2 and TRBJ2-5 were favored.

Time point noted: newly diagnosed GD, antithyroid drugs for less than 3 months. The TCR library was prepared using RNA isolated from PBMCs. HTBI primers from iRepertoire and Arm-PCR of CDR3 regions yielded the TCR beta libraries. TCRdb fed the multiplex PCR reads into MiXCR, producing one record per CDR3 protein. The table has about 560,000 distinct CDR3 sequences, about 15% seen once. J lost 0 bases, V lost 7 bases, and 5 bases had no gene match. The CDR3 is made up of 13 amino acids. Germline-derived CDR1 and CDR2 are GTSNPN and SVGIG (reference sequence). This clonotype came up many times. Its target is not known. This sample also belongs to another study, concerning T cells in Graves' hyperthyroidism and ophthalmopathy.

The chain has TRBV30 and TRBJ1-2; TRBD1 matches at 7 bases. The clonotype comes from a man in his late teens or twenties with Graves disease. Here the sequenced sample was peripheral blood mononuclear cells (PBMCs), taken at new diagnosis, from a patient treated with antithyroid drugs. The CDR3 reads CALSGTANYGYTF. The CDR3 coding sequence is TGTGCCTTGTCCGGGACAGCTAACTATGGCTACACCTTC.